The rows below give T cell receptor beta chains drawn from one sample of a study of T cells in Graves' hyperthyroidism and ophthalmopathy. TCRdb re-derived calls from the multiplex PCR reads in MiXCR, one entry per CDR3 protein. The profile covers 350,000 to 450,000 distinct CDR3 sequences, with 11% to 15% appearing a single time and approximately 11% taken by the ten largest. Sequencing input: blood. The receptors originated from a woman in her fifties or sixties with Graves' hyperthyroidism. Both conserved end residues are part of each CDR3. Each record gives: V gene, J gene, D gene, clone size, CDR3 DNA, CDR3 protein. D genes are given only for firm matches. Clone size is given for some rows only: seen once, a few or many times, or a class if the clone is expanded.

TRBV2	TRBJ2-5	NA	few	TGTGCCAGCAAAATTTTACGGGAGTCAGAGACCCAGTACTTC	CASKILRESETQYF
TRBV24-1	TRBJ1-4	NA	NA	TGTGCCACCAGTGATTCAGGAAGCGAAAAACTGTTTTTT	CATSDSGSEKLFF
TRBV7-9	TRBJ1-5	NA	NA	TGTGCCAGCAGCTTCGCGGGGGTTAATCAGCCCCAGCATTTT	CASSFAGVNQPQHF
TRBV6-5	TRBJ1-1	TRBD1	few	TGTGCCAGCAGTTACTCCTCCGGGACAGGGGGCACTGAAGCTTTCTTT	CASSYSSGTGGTEAFF
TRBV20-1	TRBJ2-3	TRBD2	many	TGCAGTGCTAGAGATGGAGCGGGAGCAGATACGCAGTATTTT	CSARDGAGADTQYF
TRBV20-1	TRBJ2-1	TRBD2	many	TGCAGTGCTAGAGTGGCGGCGGGAGCCTCCTACAATGAGCAGTTCTTC	CSARVAAGASYNEQFF
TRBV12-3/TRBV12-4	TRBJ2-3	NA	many	TGTGCCAGCGCCCCCCAGGAGGGGAGCACAGATACGCAGTATTTT	CASAPQEGSTDTQYF
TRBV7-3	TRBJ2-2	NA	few	TGTGCCAGCAGCTTAAGTCGGGGCCCAGGCGGGGAGCTGTTTTTT	CASSLSRGPGGELFF
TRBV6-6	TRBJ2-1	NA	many	TGTGCCAGCAGTTACGGGGCAGGTGAGCAGTTCTTC	CASSYGAGEQFF
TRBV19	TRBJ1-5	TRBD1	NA	TGTGCCAGTAGTAGTGGGACAGCAGGCAATCAGCCCCAGCATTTT	CASSSGTAGNQPQHF
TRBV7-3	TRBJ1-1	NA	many	TGTGCCAGCAGCTATACATCCAGGGTTATGAACACTGAAGCTTTCTTT	CASSYTSRVMNTEAFF
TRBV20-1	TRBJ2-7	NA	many	TGCAGTGCTTTCAAACGGGACCCTGGAACCTACGAGCAGTACTTC	CSAFKRDPGTYEQYF
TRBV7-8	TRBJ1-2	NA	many	TGTGCCAGCAGCTTAGGGCAGGGAGCCTATGGCTACACCTTC	CASSLGQGAYGYTF
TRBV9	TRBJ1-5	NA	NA	TGTGCCAGCAGCGAGGGACATGACATGCAGCCCCAGCATTTT	CASSEGHDMQPQHF
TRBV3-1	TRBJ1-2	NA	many	TGTGCCAGCAGCCAAGGGCGGGGGATGAACTATGGCTACACCTTC	CASSQGRGMNYGYTF
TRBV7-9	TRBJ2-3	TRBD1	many	TGTGCCAGCAGCTCCCGACAGGGGTTCGGGGATACGCAGTATTTT	CASSSRQGFGDTQYF
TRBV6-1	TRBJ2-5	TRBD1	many	TGTGCCAGCAGTGACCCGGGACAGGGTTTAGAGACCCAGTACTTC	CASSDPGQGLETQYF
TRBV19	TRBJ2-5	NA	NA	TGTGCCAGTAGCCCACGTTACAGGGAAGAGACCCAGTACTTC	CASSPRYREETQYF
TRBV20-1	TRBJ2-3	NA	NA	TGCAGTGCTGAGATAGCGGCAGGCACAGATACGCAGTATTTT	CSAEIAAGTDTQYF
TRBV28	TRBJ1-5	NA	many	TGTGCCAGCAGCCTTGGACCAGGGGTTCCGCCCCAGCATTTT	CASSLGPGVPPQHF
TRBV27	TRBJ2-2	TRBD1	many	TGTGCCAGCAGCCCGTTGCAGGGGGCAGTCGGGGAGCTGTTTTTT	CASSPLQGAVGELFF
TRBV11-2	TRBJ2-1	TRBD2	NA	TGTGCCAGCAGCTCAGGCCGGGGACTAGCGGGAGGGTCCTACAATGAGCAGTTCTTC	CASSSGRGLAGGSYNEQFF
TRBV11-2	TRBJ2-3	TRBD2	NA	TGTGCCAGCAGATCAATGACTAGCGGGAGGGATACGCAGTATTTT	CASRSMTSGRDTQYF
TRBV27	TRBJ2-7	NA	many	TGTGCCAGCAGGATAGGCTTAGCGGACCCCTACGAGCAGTACTTC	CASRIGLADPYEQYF
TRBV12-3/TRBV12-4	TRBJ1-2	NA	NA	TGTGCCAGCATTTCTACCGGGGTTTCGGCTAACTATGGCTACACCTTC	CASISTGVSANYGYTF
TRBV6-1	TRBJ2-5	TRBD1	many	TGTGCCAGCAGTCGGGACAGGGGTATGGAGACCCAGTACTTC	CASSRDRGMETQYF
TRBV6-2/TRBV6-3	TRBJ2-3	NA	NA	TGTGCCAGCAGCTTCCGGACCACTACAACAGATACGCAGTATTTT	CASSFRTTTTDTQYF
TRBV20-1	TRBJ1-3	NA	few	TGCAGTGCACCGCGCGGGGACTCTGGAAACACCATATATTTT	CSAPRGDSGNTIYF
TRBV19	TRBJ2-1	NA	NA	TGTGTCAGTAGGGAGGCTAGTGGTTTTTATCACAATGAGCAGTTCTTC	CVSREASGFYHNEQFF
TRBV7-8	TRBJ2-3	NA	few	TGTGCCAGCAGCTTAGTCACGACAACAGATACGCAGTATTTT	CASSLVTTTDTQYF
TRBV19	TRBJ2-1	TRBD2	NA	TGTGCCAGTAGTGGTAGCGGGCTTTACAATGAGCAGTTCTTC	CASSGSGLYNEQFF
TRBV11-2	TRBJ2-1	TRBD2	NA	TGTGCCAGCAGGGGCGTTGTATCTAGCGGGAGCGCAGGTGAGCAGTTCTTC	CASRGVVSSGSAGEQFF
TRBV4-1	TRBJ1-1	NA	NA	TGCGCCAGCAGCCAAGGGTCTTGGCCTGAAGCTTTCTTT	CASSQGSWPEAFF
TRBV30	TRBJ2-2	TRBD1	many	TGTGCCTGGAGTTGGACAGGGGGTGACACCGGGGAGCTGTTTTTT	CAWSWTGGDTGELFF
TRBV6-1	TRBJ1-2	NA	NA	TGTGCCAGCGGTGAAGGGTCGGCAGCTAACTATGGCTACACCTTC	CASGEGSAANYGYTF
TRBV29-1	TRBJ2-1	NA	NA	TGCAGCTTCCCGCGAGGTGGGGCAAATGAGCAGTTCTTC	CSFPRGGANEQFF
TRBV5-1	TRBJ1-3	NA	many	TGCGCCAGCAGCTTGGGGACGGACGCTGGAAACACCATATATTTT	CASSLGTDAGNTIYF
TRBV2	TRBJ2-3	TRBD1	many	TGTGCCAGCAGGCAGACAGGGAGCACAGATACGCAGTATTTT	CASRQTGSTDTQYF
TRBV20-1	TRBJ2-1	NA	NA	TGCAGACTTGACGGGAACTCCTACAATGAGCAGTTCTTC	CRLDGNSYNEQFF
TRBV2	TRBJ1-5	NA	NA	TGTGCCAGCAGTGATAGGTCGGCCGGCAATCAGCCCCAGCATTTT	CASSDRSAGNQPQHF
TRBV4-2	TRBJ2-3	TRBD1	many	TGTGCCAGCAGCCATGACAGGGGGCAGGGTACGCAGTATTTT	CASSHDRGQGTQYF